The TCR beta chain described here comes from a study of blood T cell repertoires in COVID-19. The CDR3 consists of 14 residues. Germline V lookup: CDR1 SGHVS, CDR2 FQNEAQ. V gave up 6 bases and J gave up 4 bases, with 12 bases separating them. Assay: immunoSEQ multiplex PCR; the TCRdb copy retains only in-frame clones and omits some. The sample yields 20,000 to 25,000 clones, 89% seen once. Sequences were obtained from peripheral blood. The chain couples TRBV7-8 to TRBJ2-2; D possibly corresponds to TRBD2 (5 bases). This clonotype was sampled from a man aged 65 to 85 with acute or convalescent COVID-19. CDR3 DNA sequence: TGTGCCAGCAGGTCTACACGGGGCACCGGGGAGCTGTTTTTT. Amino acid sequence: CASRSTRGTGELFF.